Listed below are T cell receptor beta chains from one sample, sequenced in a study of Ad26.COV2.S vaccination and SARS-CoV-2 variants. Data came from immunoSEQ multiplex PCR; TCRdb stores just in-frame clones and leaves some out. The sample includes over 400,000 clones, 92% of them seen just once. Here the sequenced sample was peripheral blood, taken in a trial of Ad26.COV2.S vaccine versus placebo. The receptors come from a person between 18 and 60 years old who received the Ad26.COV2.S COVID-19 vaccine or a placebo. The CDR3 runs from the conserved cysteine through the conserved F or W. The D gene is left open where the match is weak. Part of the rows lack a size; the others show once, few, many or a class for expanded clones.

v_call: TRBV7-2
j_call: TRBJ2-2
clone_size: -
d_call: -
cdr3_nt: TGTGCCAGCAGCTCCGGGACAATGCTAACCGGGGAGCTGTTTTTT
cdr3_aa: CASSSGTMLTGELFF

v_call: TRBV5-1
j_call: TRBJ1-2
clone_size: -
d_call: -
cdr3_nt: TGCGCCAGCAGCTCAGGTGGAATTAACTATGGCTACACCTTC
cdr3_aa: CASSSGGINYGYTF

v_call: TRBV7-2
j_call: TRBJ2-7
clone_size: -
d_call: TRBD2
cdr3_nt: TGTGCCAGCAGCCCTAGCGGGGGCCCTTACGAGCAGTACTTC
cdr3_aa: CASSPSGGPYEQYF

v_call: TRBV7-2
j_call: TRBJ2-7
clone_size: -
d_call: TRBD2
cdr3_nt: TGTGCCAGCAGCCCAGCCCCGGGGGGCTCCTACGAGCAGTACTTC
cdr3_aa: CASSPAPGGSYEQYF

v_call: TRBV7-8
j_call: TRBJ2-7
clone_size: -
d_call: -
cdr3_nt: TGTGCCAGCAGCTCCCTAATTACGCCCCTCGGAACCTACGAGCAGTACTTC
cdr3_aa: CASSSLITPLGTYEQYF

v_call: TRBV10-1
j_call: TRBJ2-1
clone_size: once
d_call: TRBD1
cdr3_nt: TGCGCCAGCAGTCATACCGGGACAGGGGACAATGAGCAGTTCTTC
cdr3_aa: CASSHTGTGDNEQFF

v_call: TRBV6-5
j_call: TRBJ1-2
clone_size: -
d_call: -
cdr3_nt: TGTGCCAGCAGGCCGACCGGGAACTATGGCTACACCTTC
cdr3_aa: CASRPTGNYGYTF

v_call: TRBV12-5
j_call: TRBJ1-5
clone_size: -
d_call: -
cdr3_nt: TGTGCTAGTGGTTTAGGGGGGACCAATCAGCCCCAGCATTTT
cdr3_aa: CASGLGGTNQPQHF

v_call: TRBV18
j_call: TRBJ1-6
clone_size: -
d_call: -
cdr3_nt: TGTGCCAGCTCACCAACCGGAGATTCACCCCTCCACTTT
cdr3_aa: CASSPTGDSPLHF

v_call: TRBV9
j_call: TRBJ2-7
clone_size: -
d_call: -
cdr3_nt: TGTGCCAGCAGCGTAGGAGAGGGCTCCTACGAGCAGTACTTC
cdr3_aa: CASSVGEGSYEQYF

v_call: TRBV29-1
j_call: TRBJ1-4
clone_size: -
d_call: -
cdr3_nt: TGCAGCGTTGCCCCCGTTCTTGGGGGCGAAAAACTGTTTTTT
cdr3_aa: CSVAPVLGGEKLFF

v_call: TRBV7-2
j_call: TRBJ2-7
clone_size: -
d_call: -
cdr3_nt: TGTGCCAGCAGCTGGACTCCCCCATCCTACGAGCAGTACTTC
cdr3_aa: CASSWTPPSYEQYF

v_call: TRBV9
j_call: TRBJ2-3
clone_size: -
d_call: TRBD1
cdr3_nt: TGTGCCAGCAGCACAGGACAGGGTCCCACAGATACGCAGTATTTT
cdr3_aa: CASSTGQGPTDTQYF

v_call: TRBV20-1
j_call: TRBJ1-4
clone_size: -
d_call: -
cdr3_nt: TGCAGTGCTAGTACCGTGGACTCGGGAGAAAAACTGTTTTTT
cdr3_aa: CSASTVDSGEKLFF

v_call: TRBV27
j_call: TRBJ1-1
clone_size: -
d_call: TRBD1
cdr3_nt: TGTGCCAGCAGTTCCCGGGACAGGATCACTGAAGCTTTCTTT
cdr3_aa: CASSSRDRITEAFF

v_call: TRBV15
j_call: TRBJ1-1
clone_size: -
d_call: -
cdr3_nt: TGTGCCACCAGCAGAGATCAGGGTCGTTCGAACACTGAAGCTTTCTTT
cdr3_aa: CATSRDQGRSNTEAFF

v_call: TRBV5-4
j_call: TRBJ2-7
clone_size: -
d_call: -
cdr3_nt: TGTGCCAGCAGCTTTTCCGGGTCCTACGAGCAGTACTTC
cdr3_aa: CASSFSGSYEQYF

v_call: TRBV27
j_call: TRBJ2-5
clone_size: -
d_call: -
cdr3_nt: TGTGCCAGCAGTCAGGACAGAGTCCAAGAGACCCAGTACTTC
cdr3_aa: CASSQDRVQETQYF

v_call: TRBV19
j_call: TRBJ2-7
clone_size: -
d_call: -
cdr3_nt: TGTGCCAGTAGTACTCCACGGGGCACCACCTACGAGCAGTACTTC
cdr3_aa: CASSTPRGTTYEQYF